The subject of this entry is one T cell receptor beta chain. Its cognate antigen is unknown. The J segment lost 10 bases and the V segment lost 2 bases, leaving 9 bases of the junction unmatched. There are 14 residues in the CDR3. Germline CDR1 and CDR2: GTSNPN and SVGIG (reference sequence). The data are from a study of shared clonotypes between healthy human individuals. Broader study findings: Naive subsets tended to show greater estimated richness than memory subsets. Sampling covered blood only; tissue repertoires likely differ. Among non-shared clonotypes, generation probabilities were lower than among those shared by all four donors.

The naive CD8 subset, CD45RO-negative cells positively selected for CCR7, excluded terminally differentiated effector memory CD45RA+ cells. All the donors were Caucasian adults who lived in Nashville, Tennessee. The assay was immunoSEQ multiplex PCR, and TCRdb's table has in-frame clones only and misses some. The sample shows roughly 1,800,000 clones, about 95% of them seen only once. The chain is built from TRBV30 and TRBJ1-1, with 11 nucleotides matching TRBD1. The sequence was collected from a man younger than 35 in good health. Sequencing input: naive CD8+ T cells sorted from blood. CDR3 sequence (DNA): TGTGCCTGGAGTACAGGACAGGGGGCAACAGGAGCTTTCTTT. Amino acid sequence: CAWSTGQGATGAFF.